The rows below give T cell receptor beta chains drawn from one sample of a study of cytotoxic CD8 clonotypes in ibrutinib-treated CLL. Produced via immunoSEQ multiplex PCR; TCRdb's table is partial and in-frame only. The top ten clones hold about 2.9% of a sample with about 160,000 clones, around nine tenths of them seen once. The source material was PBMCs, sampled at disease progression, from a patient treated with ibrutinib. These receptor sequences come from a human donor with chronic lymphocytic leukemia. Both conserved end residues are part of each CDR3. A D gene is named only where the DNA matches it firmly. Size is stated for part of the rows, as once, few or many counts, or as a class when the clone is expanded.

len | j_gene | d_gene | abundance | v_gene | CDR3nt | CDR3aa
16 | TRBJ2-7 | TRBD2 | . | TRBV5-1 | TGCGCCAGCAGCCTCACCGAGCGGGAGAATGGGCAGGAGCAGTACTTC | CASSLTERENGQEQYF
14 | TRBJ1-5 | TRBD1 | . | TRBV6-6 | TGTGCCAGCAGCTCGAACAGGGGTGAGCAGCCCCAGCATTTT | CASSSNRGEQPQHF
11 | TRBJ2-7 | . | . | TRBV10-2 | TGCGCCAGCAGTGCCGCCGCCGAGCAGTACTTC | CASSAAAEQYF
14 | TRBJ1-4 | TRBD1 | . | TRBV7-2 | TGTGCCAGCAGCTCGCGGACAGGGAATGAAAAACTGTTTTTT | CASSSRTGNEKLFF
13 | TRBJ1-3 | . | . | TRBV30 | TGTGCCTGGAGCAGGGTGGGGGGAAACACCATATATTTT | CAWSRVGGNTIYF
14 | TRBJ2-3 | TRBD2 | . | TRBV5-1 | TGCGCCAGCAGCCGGGAGGGAAACACAGATACGCAGTATTTT | CASSREGNTDTQYF
16 | TRBJ2-7 | . | . | TRBV6-6 | TGTGCCAGCAGTTCGACCACCGGGACAACCAACTACGAGCAGTACTTC | CASSSTTGTTNYEQYF
13 | TRBJ2-2 | . | . | TRBV5-1 | TGCGCCAGCAGCTTGGGGAACACCGGGGAGCTGTTTTTT | CASSLGNTGELFF
15 | TRBJ1-4 | TRBD1 | . | TRBV4-3 | TGCGCCAGCAGCCAAGATCTGACAGGGTTGGAAAAACTGTTTTTT | CASSQDLTGLEKLFF
14 | TRBJ1-2 | . | . | TRBV9 | TGTGCCAGCAACGACGGATCCCTAACGGGTGGCTACACCTTC | CASNDGSLTGGYTF
15 | TRBJ2-7 | . | . | TRBV19 | TGTGCCAGTAGTCCCGTGGTGCAGGGTGGGTCCGAGCAGTACTTC | CASSPVVQGGSEQYF
13 | TRBJ2-7 | . | few | TRBV18 | TGTGCCAGCTCACCAGGACAGATCTACGAGCAGTACTTC | CASSPGQIYEQYF
13 | TRBJ2-5 | . | . | TRBV5-1 | TGCGCCAGCAGCTTGGTGGCAGAAGAGACCCAGTACTTC | CASSLVAEETQYF
15 | TRBJ1-1 | TRBD1 | . | TRBV7-2 | TGTGCCAGCAGCCGACAAGGGGGCGAGGACACTGAAGCTTTCTTT | CASSRQGGEDTEAFF
14 | TRBJ1-1 | TRBD1 | . | TRBV19 | TGTGCCAGTAGTCGGACAGGGGGAATGGCTGAAGCTTTCTTT | CASSRTGGMAEAFF
10 | TRBJ2-4 | . | . | TRBV29-1 | TGCAGCGGCCTTGATAACATTCAGTACTTC | CSGLDNIQYF
15 | TRBJ2-7 | . | . | TRBV7-9 | TGTGCCAGCAGCCCTTCCGGGACTCACGTCGACGAGCAGTACTTC | CASSPSGTHVDEQYF
15 | TRBJ2-7 | TRBD2 | . | TRBV5-6 | TGTGCCAGCAGCCCGGCTAGCGGGGCACCCTACGAGCAGTACTTC | CASSPASGAPYEQYF